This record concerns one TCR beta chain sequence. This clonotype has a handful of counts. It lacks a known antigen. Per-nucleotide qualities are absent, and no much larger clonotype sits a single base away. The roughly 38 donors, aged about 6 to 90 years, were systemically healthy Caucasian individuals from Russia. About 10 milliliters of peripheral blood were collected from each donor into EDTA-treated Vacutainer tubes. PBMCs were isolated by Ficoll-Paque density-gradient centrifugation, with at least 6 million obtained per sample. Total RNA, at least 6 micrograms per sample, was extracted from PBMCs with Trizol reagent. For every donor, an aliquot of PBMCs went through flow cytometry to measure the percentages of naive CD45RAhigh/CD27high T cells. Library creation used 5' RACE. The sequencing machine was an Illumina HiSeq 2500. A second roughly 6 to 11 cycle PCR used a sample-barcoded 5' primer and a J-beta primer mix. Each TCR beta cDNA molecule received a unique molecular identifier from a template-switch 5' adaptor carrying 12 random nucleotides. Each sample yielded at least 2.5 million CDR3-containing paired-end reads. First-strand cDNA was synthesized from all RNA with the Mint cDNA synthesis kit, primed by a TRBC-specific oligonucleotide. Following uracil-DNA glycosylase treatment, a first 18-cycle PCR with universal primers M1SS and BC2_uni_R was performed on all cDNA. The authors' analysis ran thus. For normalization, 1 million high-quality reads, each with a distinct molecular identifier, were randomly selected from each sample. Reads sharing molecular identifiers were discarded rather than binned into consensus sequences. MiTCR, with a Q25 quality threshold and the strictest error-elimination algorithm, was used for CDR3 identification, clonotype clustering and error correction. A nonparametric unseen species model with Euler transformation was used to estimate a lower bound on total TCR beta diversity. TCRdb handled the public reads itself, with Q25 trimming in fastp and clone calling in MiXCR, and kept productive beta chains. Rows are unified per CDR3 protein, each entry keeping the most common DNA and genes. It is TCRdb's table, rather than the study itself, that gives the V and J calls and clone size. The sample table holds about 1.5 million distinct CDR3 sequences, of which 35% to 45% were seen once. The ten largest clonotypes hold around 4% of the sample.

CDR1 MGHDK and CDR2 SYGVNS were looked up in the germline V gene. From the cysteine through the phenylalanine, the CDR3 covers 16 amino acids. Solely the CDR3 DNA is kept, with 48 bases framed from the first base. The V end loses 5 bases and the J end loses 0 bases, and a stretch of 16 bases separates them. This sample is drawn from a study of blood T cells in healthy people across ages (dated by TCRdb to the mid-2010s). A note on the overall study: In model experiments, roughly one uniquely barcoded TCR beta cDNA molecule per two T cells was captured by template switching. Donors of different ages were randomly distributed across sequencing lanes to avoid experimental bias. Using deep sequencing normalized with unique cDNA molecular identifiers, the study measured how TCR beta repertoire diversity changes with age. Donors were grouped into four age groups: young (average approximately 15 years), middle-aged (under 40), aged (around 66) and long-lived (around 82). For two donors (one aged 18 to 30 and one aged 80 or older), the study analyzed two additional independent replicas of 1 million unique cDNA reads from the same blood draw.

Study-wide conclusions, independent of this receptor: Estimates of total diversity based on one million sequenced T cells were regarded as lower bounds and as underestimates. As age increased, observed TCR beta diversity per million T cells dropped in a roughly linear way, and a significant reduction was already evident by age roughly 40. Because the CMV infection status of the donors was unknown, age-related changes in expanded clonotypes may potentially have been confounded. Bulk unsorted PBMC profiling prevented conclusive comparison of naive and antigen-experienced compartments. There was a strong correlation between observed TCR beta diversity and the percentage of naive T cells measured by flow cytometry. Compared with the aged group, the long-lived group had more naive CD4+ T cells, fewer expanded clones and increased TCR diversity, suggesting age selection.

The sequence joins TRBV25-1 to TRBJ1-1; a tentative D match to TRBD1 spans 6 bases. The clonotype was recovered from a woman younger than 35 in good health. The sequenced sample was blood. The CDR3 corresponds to CASSKSRDILNTEAFF. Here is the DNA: TGTGCCAGCAGTAAGTCCCGGGACATATTGAACACTGAAGCTTTCTTT.